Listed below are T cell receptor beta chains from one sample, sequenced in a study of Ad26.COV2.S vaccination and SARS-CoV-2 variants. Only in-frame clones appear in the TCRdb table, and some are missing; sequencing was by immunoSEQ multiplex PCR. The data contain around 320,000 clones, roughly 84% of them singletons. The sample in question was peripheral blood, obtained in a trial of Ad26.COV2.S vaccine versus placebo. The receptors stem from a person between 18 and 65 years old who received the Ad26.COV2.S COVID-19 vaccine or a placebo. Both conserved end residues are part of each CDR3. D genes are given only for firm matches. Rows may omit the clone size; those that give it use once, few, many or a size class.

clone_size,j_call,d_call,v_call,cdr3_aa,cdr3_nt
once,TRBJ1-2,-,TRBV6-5,CASSFSGGSKGYTF,TGTGCCAGCAGCTTTAGCGGGGGGTCGAAGGGCTACACCTTC
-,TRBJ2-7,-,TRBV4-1,CASSQGMGDEQYF,TGCGCCAGCAGCCAAGGGATGGGGGACGAGCAGTACTTC
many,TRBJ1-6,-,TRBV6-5,CASTRDGDNSPLHF,TGTGCCAGCACCCGGGACGGTGATAATTCACCCCTCCACTTT
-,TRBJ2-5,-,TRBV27,CASSPIDGAVETQYF,TGTGCCAGCAGTCCCATCGATGGGGCCGTGGAGACCCAGTACTTC
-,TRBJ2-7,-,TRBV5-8,CASSLGDGSYEQYF,TGTGCCAGCAGCTTGGGGGACGGGTCCTACGAGCAGTACTTC
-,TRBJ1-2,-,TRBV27,CASSWDKDYGYTF,TGTGCCAGCAGTTGGGACAAAGACTATGGCTACACCTTC
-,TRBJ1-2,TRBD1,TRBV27,CASLGDRRTYGYTF,TGTGCCAGCTTGGGGGACAGGAGGACCTATGGCTACACCTTC
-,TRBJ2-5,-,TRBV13,CASSSWGQQETQYF,TGTGCCAGCAGCTCCTGGGGGCAGCAAGAGACCCAGTACTTC
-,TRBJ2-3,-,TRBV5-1,CASSWKDSTDTQYF,TGCGCCAGCAGCTGGAAGGACAGCACAGATACGCAGTATTTT
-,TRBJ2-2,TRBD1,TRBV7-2,CASSSRTGSNTGELFF,TGTGCCAGCAGCTCACGGACAGGATCAAACACCGGGGAGCTGTTTTTT
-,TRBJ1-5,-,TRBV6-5,CASSRRGGPVGPQHF,TGTGCCAGCAGTAGGCGGGGGGGCCCGGTCGGGCCCCAGCATTTT
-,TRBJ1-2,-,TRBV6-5,CASSLALNYGYTF,TGTGCCAGCAGCTTGGCCCTTAACTATGGCTACACCTTC
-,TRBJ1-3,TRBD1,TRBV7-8,CASSRSLRTGDDGNTIYF,TGTGCCAGCAGCCGTTCGTTAAGGACAGGGGACGATGGAAACACCATATATTTT
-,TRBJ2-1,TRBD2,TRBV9,CASSVGSGGYNEQFF,TGTGCCAGCAGTGTCGGAAGCGGGGGTTACAATGAGCAGTTCTTC
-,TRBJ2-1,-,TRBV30,CAWKAAYNEQFF,TGTGCCTGGAAAGCAGCCTACAATGAGCAGTTCTTC
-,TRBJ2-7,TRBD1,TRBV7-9,CASSATGGGYEQYF,TGTGCCAGCAGCGCGACAGGGGGCGGGTACGAGCAGTACTTC
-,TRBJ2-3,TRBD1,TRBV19,CASSILGTASSDTQYF,TGTGCCAGTAGTATATTAGGGACAGCCTCCAGCGATACGCAGTATTTT
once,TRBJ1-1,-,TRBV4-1,CASSQDLGWTEAFF,TGCGCCAGCAGCCAAGATCTTGGGTGGACTGAAGCTTTCTTT
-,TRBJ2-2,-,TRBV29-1,CSVLQWDTGELFF,TGCAGCGTTCTCCAGTGGGACACCGGGGAGCTGTTTTTT
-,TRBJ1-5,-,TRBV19,CASSPPRGGPQPQHF,TGTGCCAGTAGCCCCCCGAGGGGGGGACCGCAGCCCCAGCATTTT
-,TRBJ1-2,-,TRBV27,CASSSTSNYGYTF,TGTGCCAGCAGCTCTACGAGTAACTATGGCTACACCTTC
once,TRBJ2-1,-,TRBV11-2,CASSLNRDNEQFF,TGTGCCAGCAGCTTAAACAGGGACAATGAGCAGTTCTTC
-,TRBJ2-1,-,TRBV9,CASSVAPRADEQFF,TGTGCCAGCAGCGTAGCCCCCCGGGCTGATGAGCAGTTCTTC
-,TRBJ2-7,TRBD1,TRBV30,CAWSEDRAYEQYF,TGTGCCTGGAGCGAAGACAGGGCCTACGAGCAGTACTTC
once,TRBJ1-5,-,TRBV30,CAWNPGGNQPQHF,TGTGCCTGGAATCCCGGGGGCAATCAGCCCCAGCATTTT
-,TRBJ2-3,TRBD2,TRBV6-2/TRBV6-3,CASSYSKSAGWSTDTQYF,TGTGCCAGCAGTTACTCGAAATCAGCGGGGTGGAGCACAGATACGCAGTATTTT
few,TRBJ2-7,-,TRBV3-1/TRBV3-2,CASSQGPRTVYEQYF,TGTGCCAGCAGCCAGGGACCCCGAACCGTCTACGAGCAGTACTTC